This entry concerns a single T cell receptor (beta chain). The antigen is undetermined. The sample is drawn from a study of CD8 T cells in ankylosing spondylitis. Overall study findings and caveats: Blood from ankylosing spondylitis patients appeared to carry a characteristic roughly eight-variant TCR beta motif.

This CDR3 has 18 residues. Germline V lookup: CDR1 MNHEY, CDR2 SMNVEV (reference sequence). Trimming cost V 2 bases and J 0 bases, with 18 bases left between them. TCRdb re-analysed the 5' RACE reads in MiXCR, keeping a single row per CDR3 protein. The sample includes 450,000 or so distinct CDR3 sequences, 25% to 30% of them seen just once. The chain combines TRBV27 with TRBJ2-3; maybe TRBD2 (6 bases). The receptor's source is a male donor with ankylosing spondylitis. The source material was blood, either unsorted or a sorted T cell fraction (not recorded which). CDR3 in DNA: TGTGCCAGCAGTTTAGCAAGTGGGAGCGGGCTTAGCACAGATACGCAGTATTTT. This codes for CASSLASGSGLSTDTQYF.